The rows below give T cell receptor beta chains drawn from one sample of a study of blood T cell repertoires in COVID-19. Data came from immunoSEQ multiplex PCR; TCRdb stores just in-frame clones and leaves some out. The sample yields roughly 250,000 clones, 70% to 90% seen once. Sequenced material: PBMCs or T cells enriched from blood (not recorded which). These receptors came from a woman in her 30s who had recovered from COVID-19. CDR3s include the opening cysteine and the closing phenylalanine or tryptophan. D genes are given only for firm matches. Size is omitted from some rows. Given values are once, few, many or a class for expanded clones.

j_gene | abundance | v_gene | d_gene | CDR3aa | CDR3nt
TRBJ1-4 | . | TRBV3-1/TRBV3-2 | TRBD1 | CASSYGQGGEKLFF | TGTGCCAGCAGCTATGGACAGGGTGGTGAAAAACTGTTTTTT
TRBJ2-1 | . | TRBV3-1/TRBV3-2 | TRBD2 | CASSQVAGAYNEQFF | TGTGCCAGCAGCCAAGTCGCGGGAGCGTACAATGAGCAGTTCTTC
TRBJ2-7 | . | TRBV14 | . | CASSQDILSYEQYF | TGTGCCAGCAGCCAGGACATACTTTCCTACGAGCAGTACTTC
TRBJ2-7 | . | TRBV5-1 | . | CASSLGLGAAYEQYF | TGCGCCAGCAGCTTGGGTCTGGGGGCTGCCTACGAGCAGTACTTC
TRBJ2-7 | . | TRBV20-1 | TRBD2 | CSASEETSGAHEQYF | TGCAGTGCTAGTGAAGAGACTAGCGGGGCCCACGAGCAGTACTTC
TRBJ2-5 | . | TRBV11-2 | TRBD2 | CASSLASGRGEETQYF | TGTGCCAGCAGCTTAGCTAGCGGGAGGGGGGAAGAGACCCAGTACTTC
TRBJ1-6 | . | TRBV6-5 | . | CASSYIRAGSPLHF | TGTGCCAGCAGTTACATCAGGGCTGGATCACCCCTCCACTTT
TRBJ1-2 | once | TRBV19 | TRBD1 | CASTPVGTGDGYTF | TGTGCCAGTACCCCCGTCGGGACAGGGGATGGCTACACCTTC
TRBJ1-4 | few | TRBV4-2 | TRBD1 | CASSQDSGTGNEKLFF | TGTGCCAGCAGCCAAGACTCCGGGACAGGAAATGAAAAACTGTTTTTT
TRBJ1-4 | . | TRBV18 | TRBD1 | CASSTLGQANEKLFF | TGTGCCAGCTCGACCCTGGGACAGGCAAATGAAAAACTGTTTTTT
TRBJ2-1 | . | TRBV5-4 | TRBD2 | CASSKTASGKNNEQFF | TGTGCCAGCAGCAAAACGGCTAGCGGGAAGAATAATGAGCAGTTCTTC
TRBJ2-7 | . | TRBV29-1 | . | CSVDPQGSHEQYF | TGCAGCGTTGACCCGCAGGGGAGCCACGAGCAGTACTTC
TRBJ2-7 | once | TRBV5-1 | TRBD2 | CASSLELASTYEQYF | TGCGCCAGCAGCTTGGAACTAGCGAGTACCTACGAGCAGTACTTC
TRBJ2-2 | . | TRBV9 | . | CASSRDTPYTGELFF | TGTGCCAGCAGCAGAGACACCCCTTACACCGGGGAGCTGTTTTTT
TRBJ2-2 | . | TRBV7-3 | . | CASSLTGRDNTGELFF | TGTGCCAGCAGCTTAACGGGGCGGGATAACACCGGGGAGCTGTTTTTT
TRBJ2-7 | . | TRBV14 | . | CASSLGFRGDEQYF | TGTGCCAGCAGCCTTGGGTTCCGGGGAGACGAGCAGTACTTC
TRBJ1-2 | . | TRBV5-6 | . | CASSSSPKTGGYGYTF | TGTGCCAGCAGCTCTAGCCCTAAAACGGGGGGTTATGGCTACACCTTC
TRBJ2-1 | . | TRBV27 | TRBD2 | CASSQTDSGSAYNEQFF | TGTGCCAGCTCCCAAACCGATAGCGGGAGTGCCTACAATGAGCAGTTCTTC
TRBJ2-3 | . | TRBV9 | TRBD2 | CASSVEGGPYNPTDTQYF | TGTGCCAGCAGCGTAGAGGGAGGGCCGTACAATCCCACAGATACGCAGTATTTT
TRBJ1-1 | . | TRBV5-4 | . | CASSNREGSVLTEAFF | TGTGCCAGCAGCAACAGGGAAGGGTCCGTTCTAACTGAAGCTTTCTTT
TRBJ1-2 | . | TRBV6-6 | . | CASSPTDGYTF | TGTGCCAGCAGTCCCACGGATGGCTACACCTTC
TRBJ1-5 | . | TRBV28 | . | CASRGGWVSNQPQHF | TGTGCCAGCAGGGGGGGGTGGGTCAGCAATCAGCCCCAGCATTTT
TRBJ2-1 | . | TRBV9 | TRBD1 | CASSPRTGGWQQFF | TGTGCCAGCAGCCCTCGGACAGGGGGCTGGCAACAGTTCTTC
TRBJ1-1 | . | TRBV18 | . | CASSPDSGNTEAFF | TGTGCCAGCTCACCGGATTCGGGGAACACTGAAGCTTTCTTT
TRBJ1-1 | few | TRBV6-5 | TRBD1 | CASSTVQGMNTEAFF | TGTGCCAGCAGTACCGTACAGGGGATGAACACTGAAGCTTTCTTT
TRBJ1-2 | . | TRBV5-4 | . | CASSFDRNYGYTF | TGTGCCAGCAGCTTTGACAGGAACTATGGCTACACCTTC
TRBJ2-1 | . | TRBV7-9 | . | CASSLPQTGAENEQFF | TGTGCCAGCAGCCTACCGCAAACTGGTGCCGAGAATGAGCAGTTCTTC